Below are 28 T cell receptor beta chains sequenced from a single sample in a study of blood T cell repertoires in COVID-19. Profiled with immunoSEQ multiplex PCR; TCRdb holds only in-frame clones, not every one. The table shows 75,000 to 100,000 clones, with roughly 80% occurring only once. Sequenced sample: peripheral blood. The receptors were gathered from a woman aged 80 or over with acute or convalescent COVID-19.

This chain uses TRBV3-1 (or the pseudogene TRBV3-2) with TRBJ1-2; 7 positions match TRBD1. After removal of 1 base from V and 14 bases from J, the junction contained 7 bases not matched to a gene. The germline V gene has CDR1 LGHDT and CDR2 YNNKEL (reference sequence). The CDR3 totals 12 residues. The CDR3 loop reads CASSQGSQGVTF. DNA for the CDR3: TGTGCCAGCAGCCAAGGTTCGCAGGGGGTAACCTTC.

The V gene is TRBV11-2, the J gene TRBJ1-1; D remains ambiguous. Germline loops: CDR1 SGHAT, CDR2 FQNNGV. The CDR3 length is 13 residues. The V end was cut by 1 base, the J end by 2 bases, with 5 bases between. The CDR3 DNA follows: TGTGCCAGCAGCTTAGTAGTAAACACTGAAGCTTTCTTT. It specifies CASSLVVNTEAFF.

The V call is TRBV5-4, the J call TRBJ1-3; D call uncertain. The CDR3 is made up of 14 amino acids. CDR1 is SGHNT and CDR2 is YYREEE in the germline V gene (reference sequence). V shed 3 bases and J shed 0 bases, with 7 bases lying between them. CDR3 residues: CASSSMSSGNTIYF. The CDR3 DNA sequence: TGTGCCAGCAGCTCAATGAGCTCTGGAAACACCATATATTTT.

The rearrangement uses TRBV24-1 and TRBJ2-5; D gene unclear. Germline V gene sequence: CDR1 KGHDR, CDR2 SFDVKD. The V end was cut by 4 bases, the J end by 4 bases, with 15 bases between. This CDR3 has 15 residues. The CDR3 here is CATSDSLRGVETQYF. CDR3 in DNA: TGTGCCACCAGTGACTCCTTACGCGGTGTAGAGACCCAGTACTTC.

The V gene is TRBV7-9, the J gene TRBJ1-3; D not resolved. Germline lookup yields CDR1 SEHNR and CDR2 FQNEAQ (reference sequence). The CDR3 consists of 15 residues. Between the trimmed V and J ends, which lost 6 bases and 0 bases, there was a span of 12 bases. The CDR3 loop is CASSSPGDSGNTIYF. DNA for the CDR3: TGTGCCAGCAGTTCTCCCGGGGACTCTGGAAACACCATATATTTT.

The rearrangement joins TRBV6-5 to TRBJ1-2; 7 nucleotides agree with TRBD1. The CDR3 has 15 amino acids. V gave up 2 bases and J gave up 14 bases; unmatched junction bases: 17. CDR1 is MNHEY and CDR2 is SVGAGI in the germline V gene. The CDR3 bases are TGTGCCAGCAGTTACATGGCCTTGGGACAGCCCCAATCTACCTTC. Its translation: CASSYMALGQPQSTF.

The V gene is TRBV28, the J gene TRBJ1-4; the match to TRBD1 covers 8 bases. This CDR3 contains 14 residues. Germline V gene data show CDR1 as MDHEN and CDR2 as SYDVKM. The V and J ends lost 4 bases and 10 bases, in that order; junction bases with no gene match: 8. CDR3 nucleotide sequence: TGTGCCAGCAGTTCGGGACAGGCCAGCGGAAAACTGTTTTTT. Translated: CASSSGQASGKLFF.

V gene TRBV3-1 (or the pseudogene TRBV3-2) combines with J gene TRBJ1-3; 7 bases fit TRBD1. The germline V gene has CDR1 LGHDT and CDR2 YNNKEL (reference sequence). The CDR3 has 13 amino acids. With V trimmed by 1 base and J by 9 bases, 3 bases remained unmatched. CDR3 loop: CASSQGQGVTIYF. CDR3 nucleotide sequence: TGTGCCAGCAGCCAAGGACAGGGCGTCACCATATATTTT.

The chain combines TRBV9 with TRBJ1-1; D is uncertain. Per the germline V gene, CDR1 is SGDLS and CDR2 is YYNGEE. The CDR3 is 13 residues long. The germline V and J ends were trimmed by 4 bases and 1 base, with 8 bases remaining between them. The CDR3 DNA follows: TGTGCCAGCAGCCCCTTCAGGAACACTGAAGCTTTCTTT. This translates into CASSPFRNTEAFF.

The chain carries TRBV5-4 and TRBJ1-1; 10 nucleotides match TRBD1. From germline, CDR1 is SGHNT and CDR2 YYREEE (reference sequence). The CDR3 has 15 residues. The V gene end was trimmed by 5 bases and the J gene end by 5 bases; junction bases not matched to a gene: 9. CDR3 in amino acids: CASSLRQGAKTEAFF. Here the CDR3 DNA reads TGTGCCAGCAGTTTGAGACAGGGGGCCAAAACTGAAGCTTTCTTT.

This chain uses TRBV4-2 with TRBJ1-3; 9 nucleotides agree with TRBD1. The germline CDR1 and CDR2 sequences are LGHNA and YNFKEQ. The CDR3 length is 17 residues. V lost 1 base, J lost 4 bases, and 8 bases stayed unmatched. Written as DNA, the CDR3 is TGTGCCAGCAGCCAAGGCCGGGACAGGGCCCAGGGAAACACCATATATTTT. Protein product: CASSQGRDRAQGNTIYF.

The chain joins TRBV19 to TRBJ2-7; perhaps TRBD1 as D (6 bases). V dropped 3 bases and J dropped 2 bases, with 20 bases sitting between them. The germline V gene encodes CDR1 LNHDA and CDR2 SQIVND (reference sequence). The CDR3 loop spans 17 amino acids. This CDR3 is CASSIPPPGVSAYEQYV. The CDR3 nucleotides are TGTGCCAGTAGTATCCCACCCCCAGGGGTTTCCGCCTACGAGCAGTACGTC.

The CDR3: CASSPGGRRPEAFF. CDR3 DNA sequence: TGTGCCAGCAGCCCGGGAGGCCGAAGACCTGAAGCTTTCTTT. V gene TRBV11-2 combines with J gene TRBJ1-1, with D hard to call. Germline CDR1 reads SGHAT; CDR2 reads FQNNGV. Trimming took off 5 bases at V and 6 bases at J, with 16 bases between the two ends. The CDR3 is 14 residues long.

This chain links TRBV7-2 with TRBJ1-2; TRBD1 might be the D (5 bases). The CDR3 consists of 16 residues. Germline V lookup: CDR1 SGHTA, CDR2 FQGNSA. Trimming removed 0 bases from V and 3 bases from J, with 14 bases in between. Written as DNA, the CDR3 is TGTGCCAGCAGCTTAGCTTCCGGGCGGGGGGACTATGGCTACACCTTC. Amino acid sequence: CASSLASGRGDYGYTF.

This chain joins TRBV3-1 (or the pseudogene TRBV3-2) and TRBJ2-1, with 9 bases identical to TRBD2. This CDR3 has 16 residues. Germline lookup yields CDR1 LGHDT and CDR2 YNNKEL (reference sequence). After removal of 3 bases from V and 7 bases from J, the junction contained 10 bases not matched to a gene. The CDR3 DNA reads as TGTGCCAGCAGCCAGGCCGGGACTAGCAGGGTAAATGAGCAGTTCTTC. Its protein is CASSQAGTSRVNEQFF.

The CDR3 region is CASSPLGAGDTEAFF. The CDR3 DNA follows: TGTGCCAGCTCACCACTAGGGGCGGGGGACACTGAAGCTTTCTTT. The chain is built from TRBV18 and TRBJ1-1, with a weak D call TRBD1 (5 bases). The CDR3 is 15 amino acids. Per germline, CDR1 KGHSH and CDR2 LQKENI. The V end lost 1 base, the J end lost 3 bases, and 12 bases lay between the germline ends.

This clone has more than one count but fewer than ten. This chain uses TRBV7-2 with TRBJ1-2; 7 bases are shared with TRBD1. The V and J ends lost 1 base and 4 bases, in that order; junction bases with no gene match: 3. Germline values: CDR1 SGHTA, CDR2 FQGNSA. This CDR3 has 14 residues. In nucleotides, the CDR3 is TGTGCCAGCAGCTTAGGGACAGGAACCTATGGCTACACCTTC. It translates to CASSLGTGTYGYTF. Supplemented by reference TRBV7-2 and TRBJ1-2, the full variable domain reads GAGVSQSPSNKVTEKGKDVELRCDPISGHTALYWYRQSLGQGLEFLIYFQGNSAPDKSGLPSDRFSAERTGGSVSTLTIQRTQQEDSAVYLCASSLGTGTYGYTFGSGTRLTVV.

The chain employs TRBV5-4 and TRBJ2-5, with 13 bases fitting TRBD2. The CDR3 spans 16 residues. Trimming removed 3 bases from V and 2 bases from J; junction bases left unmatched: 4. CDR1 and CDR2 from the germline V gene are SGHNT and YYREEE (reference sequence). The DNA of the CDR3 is TGTGCCAGCAGCTCGCAACTAGCGGGGGGGCAAGAGACCCAGTACTTC. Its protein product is CASSSQLAGGQETQYF.

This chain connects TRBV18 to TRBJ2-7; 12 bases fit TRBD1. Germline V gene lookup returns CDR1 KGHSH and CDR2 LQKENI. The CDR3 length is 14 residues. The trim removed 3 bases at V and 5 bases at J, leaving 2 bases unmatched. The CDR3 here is CASSPGQGANEQYF. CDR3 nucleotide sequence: TGTGCCAGCTCACCGGGACAGGGGGCCAACGAGCAGTACTTC.

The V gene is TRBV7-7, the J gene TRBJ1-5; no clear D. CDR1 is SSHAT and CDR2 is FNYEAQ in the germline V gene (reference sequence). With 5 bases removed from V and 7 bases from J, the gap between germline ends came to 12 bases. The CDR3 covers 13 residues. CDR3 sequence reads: CASSLTLYQPQHF. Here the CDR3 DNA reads TGTGCCAGCAGCCTGACTCTATACCAGCCCCAGCATTTT.

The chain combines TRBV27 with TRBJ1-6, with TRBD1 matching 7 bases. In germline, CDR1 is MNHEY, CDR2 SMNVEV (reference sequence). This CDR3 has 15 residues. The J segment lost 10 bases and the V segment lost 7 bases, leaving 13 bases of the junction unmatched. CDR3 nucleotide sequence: TGTGCCAGCACCCCGTCCGGACAGGCCGGATCACCCCTCCACTTT. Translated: CASTPSGQAGSPLHF.

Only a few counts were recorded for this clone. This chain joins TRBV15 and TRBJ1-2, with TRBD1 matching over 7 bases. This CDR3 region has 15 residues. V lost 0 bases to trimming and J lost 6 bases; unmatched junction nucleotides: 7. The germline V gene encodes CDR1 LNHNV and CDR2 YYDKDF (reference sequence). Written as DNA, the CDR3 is TGTGCCACCAGCAGAGATAGGGGGCGCGGGCATGGCTACACCTTC. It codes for CATSRDRGRGHGYTF. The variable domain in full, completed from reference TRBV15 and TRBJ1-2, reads DAMVIQNPRYQVTQFGKPVTLSCSQTLNHNVMYWYQQKSSQAPKLLFHYYDKDFNNEADTPDNFQSRRPNTSFCFLDIRSPGLGDTAMYLCATSRDRGRGHGYTFGSGTRLTVV.

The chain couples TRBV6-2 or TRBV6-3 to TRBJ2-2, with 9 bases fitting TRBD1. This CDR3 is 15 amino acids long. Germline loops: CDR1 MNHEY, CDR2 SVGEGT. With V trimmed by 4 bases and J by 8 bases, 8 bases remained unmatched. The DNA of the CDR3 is TGTGCCAGCAGTTGGCACAGGGGGCGCGTGGGGGAGCTGTTTTTT. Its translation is CASSWHRGRVGELFF.

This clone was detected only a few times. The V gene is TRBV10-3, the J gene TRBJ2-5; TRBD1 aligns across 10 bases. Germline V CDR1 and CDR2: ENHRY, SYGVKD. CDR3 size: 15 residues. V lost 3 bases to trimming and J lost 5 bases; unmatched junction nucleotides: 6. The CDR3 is CAISERGTGEETQYF. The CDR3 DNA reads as TGTGCCATCAGTGAAAGGGGGACAGGGGAGGAGACCCAGTACTTC.

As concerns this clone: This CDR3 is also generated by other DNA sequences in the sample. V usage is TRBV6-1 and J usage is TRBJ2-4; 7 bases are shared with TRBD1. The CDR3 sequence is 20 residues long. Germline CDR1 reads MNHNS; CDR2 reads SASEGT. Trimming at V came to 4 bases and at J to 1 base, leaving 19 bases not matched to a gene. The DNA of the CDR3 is TGTGCCAGCAGTGCCCTCCCCCCAGGGCGACAGGGCCGCGCCAAAAACATTCAGTACTTC. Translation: CASSALPPGRQGRAKNIQYF.

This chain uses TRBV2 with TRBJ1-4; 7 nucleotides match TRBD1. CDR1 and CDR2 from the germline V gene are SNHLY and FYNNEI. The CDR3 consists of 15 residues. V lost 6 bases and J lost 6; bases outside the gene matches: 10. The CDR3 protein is CASSPRGQLYEKLFF. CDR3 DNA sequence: TGTGCCAGCAGCCCACGGGGACAGCTTTATGAAAAACTGTTTTTT.

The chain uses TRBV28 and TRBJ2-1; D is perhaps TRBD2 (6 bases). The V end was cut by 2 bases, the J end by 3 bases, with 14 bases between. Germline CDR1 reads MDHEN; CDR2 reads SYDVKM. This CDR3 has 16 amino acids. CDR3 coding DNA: TGTGCCAGCAGTTTAGGGCTAGCGAGTTACTACAATGAGCAGTTCTTC. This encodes CASSLGLASYYNEQFF.

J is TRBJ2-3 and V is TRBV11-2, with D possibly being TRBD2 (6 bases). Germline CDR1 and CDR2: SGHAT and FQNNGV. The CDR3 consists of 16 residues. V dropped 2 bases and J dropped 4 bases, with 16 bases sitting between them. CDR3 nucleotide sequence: TGTGCCAGCAGCTTAACCGGGAAAACGGGGGCAGATACGCAGTATTTT. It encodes CASSLTGKTGADTQYF.